This T cell receptor (beta chain) originates from a study of CD8 T cells in ankylosing spondylitis. The V end lost 2 bases, the J end lost 1 base, and 17 bases lay between the germline ends. Germline-derived CDR1 and CDR2 are SGHRS and YFSETQ. The CDR3 sequence is 17 residues long. One entry per CDR3 protein results from TCRdb running MiXCR on the 5' RACE reads. Counted here are 35,000 to 45,000 distinct CDR3 sequences, about 10% occurring once; the ten biggest clones make up about 1.4%. This clonotype has at least ten counts. The chain has TRBV5-1 and TRBJ2-3; a weak D match, TRBD1 (5 bases). The sample consisted of blood, either unsorted or a sorted T cell fraction (not recorded which). The receptor's source is a male donor with ankylosing spondylitis or in good health (not recorded which). CDR3 protein: CASSFRTDSVGTDTQYF. Written as DNA, the CDR3 is TGCGCCAGCAGCTTCCGTACCGACAGTGTGGGCACAGATACGCAGTATTTT.